What follows describes a single T cell receptor beta chain. Libraries were prepared by immunoSEQ multiplex PCR; TCRdb keeps only in-frame clonotypes and omits some of them. The data show approximately 47,000 clones, around 80% seen once. This sample is drawn from a study of T cells in tumors after PD-1 blockade. About the study: Treatment was either pembrolizumab 200 mg every 3 weeks or cemiplimab 350 mg every 2 weeks.

Tumor or blood genomic DNA was sequenced, with inputs of about 550 ng to 6,004 ng. Source: PBMCs, taken before anti-PD-1 therapy. The receptor comes from a human donor with advanced basal cell or squamous cell carcinoma (not recorded which).

In nucleotides, the CDR3 is TGTGCCAGCAGTCGAGTTGATGCGTACCAAGAGACCCAGTACTTC. Its protein is CASSRVDAYQETQYF. The genes are TRBV2 and TRBJ2-5; D unresolved. This CDR3 has 15 amino acids. V lost 5 bases and J 0 bases, leaving 13 bases between the germline ends. Per germline, CDR1 SNHLY and CDR2 FYNNEI. Supplemented by reference TRBV2 and TRBJ2-5, the full variable domain reads EPEVTQTPSHQVTQMGQEVILRCVPISNHLYFYWYRQILGQKVEFLVSFYNNEISEKSEIFDDQFSVERPDGSNFTLKIRSTKLEDSAMYFCASSRVDAYQETQYFGPGTRLLVL.